The clone carrying this TCR beta chain is a singleton in its sample. This sample stems from a study of blood T cell repertoires in COVID-19. Whole-study context: Samples came from the United States, Italy and Spain, spanning acute and convalescent COVID-19. The analysed material was cDNA or gDNA that came from T cells, B-cell-depleted T cells, or PBMCs.

Per the germline V gene, CDR1 is ENHRY and CDR2 is SYGVKD. The CDR3 contains 17 residues. Trimming took 4 bases from V and 7 from J; bases not matched to a gene: 12. Sequenced by immunoSEQ multiplex PCR; TCRdb stores in-frame clones only, minus some. The sample has some 100,000 clones; 81% are singletons. The sequenced sample consisted of peripheral blood. This sequence joins TRBV10-3 and TRBJ2-1; 11 bases align to TRBD2. This clonotype originated in a man in his 60s with acute or convalescent COVID-19. DNA of the CDR3: TGTGCCATCAGTGTGAGTAGCGGGAGGGTAATCGGGAATGAGCAGTTCTTC. It yields the protein CAISVSSGRVIGNEQFF.